This TCR beta chain is from a study of blood T cell repertoires in COVID-19. The table came from immunoSEQ multiplex PCR; TCRdb's copy has only in-frame clones and leaves some out. The table shows under 200,000 clones, with roughly 90% occurring only once. CDR3 length equals 14 residues. V shed 10 bases and J 7 bases; nucleotides not matched to a gene: 8. Germline CDR1 and CDR2: KGHDR and SFDVKD. Sequenced material: PBMCs or T cells enriched from blood (not recorded which). The chain links TRBV24-1 to TRBJ2-7, with 14 bases fitting TRBD2. This TCR was recovered from a woman aged 50 to 60 who had recovered from COVID-19. The CDR3 sequence is CATRLAGGLREQYF. The CDR3 nucleotides are TGTGCCACTAGACTAGCGGGAGGGCTTAGAGAGCAGTACTTC.